The TCR beta chain described here comes from a study of T cell responses to AZD1222 COVID-19 vaccine. Study-wide results and limits: Seropositive status at baseline applied to only five or six AZD1222 recipients.

Germline V gene data show CDR1 as MNHNY and CDR2 as SVGAGI (reference sequence). The CDR3 runs 16 residues. V lost 5 bases and J lost 6; bases outside the gene matches: 13. Profiled with immunoSEQ multiplex PCR; TCRdb holds only in-frame clones, not every one. Found here are approximately 150,000 clones, about nine tenths of them singletons; the top ten hold about 6%. Notes on this clone: Its cognate antigen is unknown.

V gene TRBV6-6 combines with J gene TRBJ2-7; the match to TRBD1 covers 10 bases. The sequencing here drew on peripheral blood, taken 28 days after the second AZD1222 dose. The origin of this receptor is an adult who received the AZD1222 COVID-19 vaccine. Here the CDR3 reads CASSPRGQGFKGEQYF. The DNA for the CDR3 is TGTGCCAGCAGTCCGAGGGGACAGGGGTTTAAGGGCGAGCAGTACTTC.